This entry features one T cell receptor (beta chain) sequence. As yet, its antigen is unknown. The sample belongs to a study of shared clonotypes between healthy human individuals. Study-wide findings and caveats: Investigators expected sequencing depth to affect clonotype sharing among donors. The sharing of 4.5% to 5% of naive CD4 clonotypes was seen across several donors.

Replicate sorted-subset PCRs were loaded with roughly 200 ng DNA, about 28,000 T cell genomes. Clones were read by immunoSEQ multiplex PCR, and TCRdb kept only the in-frame ones, dropping some. The sample contains roughly 200,000 clones, approximately 70% of which appear only once. All participating donors were Caucasian adults from Nashville, Tennessee. Sequencing input: memory CD4+ T cells sorted from blood. Stated subset: CD45RA-negative fraction. This TCR came from a man aged 25-45 years in good health.

The CDR3 reads CASSPHLSTEAFF. The CDR3 coding sequence is TGTGCCAGCAGCCCTCATCTAAGCACTGAAGCTTTCTTT. The chain carries TRBV9 and TRBJ1-1, with D unclear. V was cut by 4 bases and J by 4 bases, with 11 bases left in between. Per germline, CDR1 SGDLS and CDR2 YYNGEE. The CDR3 totals 13 residues.